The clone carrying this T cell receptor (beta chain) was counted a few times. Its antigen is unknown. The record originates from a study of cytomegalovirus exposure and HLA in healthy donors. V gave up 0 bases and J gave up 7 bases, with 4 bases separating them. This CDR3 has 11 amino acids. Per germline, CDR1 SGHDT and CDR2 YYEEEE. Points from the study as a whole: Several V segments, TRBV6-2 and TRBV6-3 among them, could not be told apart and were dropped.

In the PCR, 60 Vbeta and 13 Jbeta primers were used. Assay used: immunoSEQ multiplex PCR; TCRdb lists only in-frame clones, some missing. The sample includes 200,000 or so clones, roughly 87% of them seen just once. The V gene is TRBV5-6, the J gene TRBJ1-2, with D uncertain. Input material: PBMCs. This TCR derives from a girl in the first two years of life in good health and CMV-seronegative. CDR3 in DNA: TGTGCCAGCAGCTTGGCCAGTGGCTACACCTTC. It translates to CASSLASGYTF.